A single sample is the source of the 21 T cell receptor beta chains below, sequenced in a study of blood T cell repertoires in COVID-19 (dated by TCRdb to the early 2020s). Library preparation used the immunoSEQ multiplex PCR assay. TCRdb retrieved this table from immuneACCESS and kept in-frame rearrangements only. Not all clones are present; in checked studies, unresolved V genes account for under half, and no reason is known for the remainder. The sample table contains fewer than 250,000 clones; only one count was recorded for about 85% of them. 9.5% to 14% of the sample belongs to the ten largest clones. Sequencing was done on a sample of PBMCs or T cells enriched from blood (not recorded which). These receptors all come from a man aged 30-40 years who had recovered from COVID-19.

As regards this clone: A much more abundant neighbour one base away suggests this may be a read error. Other DNA sequences of this sample code for an identical CDR3. This sequence joins TRBV7-4 and TRBJ1-5, with D perhaps matching TRBD1 (6 bases). This CDR3 is 17 amino acids long. Looked up from germline, CDR1 is SGHVT and CDR2 is SQSDAQ. For the CDR3, the DNA is TGTGCCACCAGCCACGGATACGGGGGGGGCAGCAATCAGCCCCAGCATTTT. Translation gives CATSHGYGGGSNQPQHF. The full variable domain, in which reference TRBV7-4 and TRBJ1-5 provide the parts outside the CDR3, is GAGVSQSPRYKVAKRGRDVALRCDSISGHVTLYWYRQTLGQGSEVLTYSQSDAQRDKSGRPSGRFSAERPERSVSTLKIQRTEQGDSAVYLCATSHGYGGGSNQPQHFGDGTRLSIL.

The chain uses TRBV30 and TRBJ1-3; D ambiguous. The germline gives CDR1 GTSNPN, CDR2 SVGIG (reference sequence). The length of the CDR3 is 14 residues. V lost 4 bases and J lost 3, with 13 bases in between. This CDR3 is CAWMVGVYGNTIYF. DNA of the CDR3: TGTGCCTGGATGGTCGGGGTTTATGGAAACACCATATATTTT.

This clone was detected only once. This chain uses TRBV2 with TRBJ1-2; no firm D call. This CDR3 is built from 14 residues. V was shortened by 1 base and J by 6 bases, with 12 bases between the two germline ends. The germline V gene has CDR1 SNHLY and CDR2 FYNNEI. The CDR3 sequence is CASSEDPGSHGYTF. Here the CDR3 DNA reads TGTGCCAGCAGTGAAGATCCAGGATCCCATGGCTACACCTTC.

The chain couples TRBV7-8 to TRBJ1-5; unclear D gene. This CDR3 has 13 residues. The germline CDR1 and CDR2 sequences are SGHVS and FQNEAQ. Trimming removed 2 bases at V and 5 bases at J, with 7 bases between. The CDR3: CASSLRTDQPQHF. The CDR3 nucleotides read TGTGCCAGCAGCTTAAGAACGGATCAGCCCCAGCATTTT.

The V gene is TRBV7-9, the J gene TRBJ2-3, with D possibly being TRBD2 (7 bases). CDR3 length: 16 amino acids. The V and J ends lost 5 bases and 6 bases respectively, with 21 bases between them. Germline CDR1 is SEHNR and CDR2 is FQNEAQ (reference sequence). The CDR3 coding sequence is TGTGCCAGCAGCCCGGGGGCGGGGGCAGCGTCGGATACGCAGTATTTT. This gives the protein CASSPGAGAASDTQYF. Full variable domain (rest looked up from reference TRBV7-9 and TRBJ2-3): DTGVSQNPRHKITKRGQNVTFRCDPISEHNRLYWYRQTLGQGPEFLTYFQNEAQLEKSRLLSDRFSAERPKGSFSTLEIQRTEQGDSAMYLCASSPGAGAASDTQYFGPGTRLTVL.

This rearrangement joins TRBV18 to TRBJ1-6; D remains ambiguous. Germline values: CDR1 KGHSH, CDR2 LQKENI. Trimming left V 1 base short and J 0 bases short, with 16 bases between. This CDR3 spans 19 amino acids. The CDR3 loop is CASSPRPVSEDSYNSPLHF. In DNA, the CDR3 is TGTGCCAGCTCACCACGACCAGTTTCCGAGGACTCCTATAATTCACCCCTCCACTTT.

This clone showed up just a few times. This sequence joins TRBV10-3 and TRBJ2-7, with unresolved D. Germline lookup yields CDR1 ENHRY and CDR2 SYGVKD. V lost 2 bases, J lost 5 bases, and 7 bases lay in between. The CDR3 runs to 12 residues. The CDR3 is CAISEIRDEQYF. The CDR3 nucleotides read TGTGCCATCAGTGAGATCCGGGACGAGCAGTACTTC.

The chain carries TRBV6-6 and TRBJ1-5; TRBD1 agrees at 9 bases. The V gene's germline CDR1 is MNHNY and CDR2 SVGAGI (reference sequence). With 2 bases clipped from V and 14 bases from J, the junction kept 4 bases outside the gene matches. The CDR3 has 12 amino acids. The CDR3 is CASSYRGDREHF. The CDR3 DNA reads TGTGCCAGCAGTTACCGTGGGGACAGGGAGCATTTT.

The gene calls are TRBV12-5 and TRBJ1-1; D uncertain. The CDR3 spans 11 residues. Germline V gene sequence: CDR1 LGHNT, CDR2 FRNRAP. The V end lost 3 bases, the J end lost 11 bases, and 10 bases lay between the germline ends. The CDR3 reads CASGFLTDAFF. Written as DNA, the CDR3 is TGTGCTAGTGGTTTTTTAACAGACGCTTTCTTT.

A remark on this clone: A far more abundant clone sits one base away, making this likely a read error. CDR3 amino acids: CASSRDRVTEAFF. The CDR3 DNA follows: TGTGCCAGCAGCCGGGACAGGGTCACTGAAGCTTTCTTT. This chain connects TRBV7-9 to TRBJ1-1, with 9 positions matching TRBD1. The germline gives CDR1 SEHNR, CDR2 FQNEAQ (reference sequence). Losses at the gene ends were 5 bases for V and 4 bases for J; bases not matched to a gene: 2. The CDR3 loop spans 13 amino acids.

This chain links TRBV7-9 with TRBJ1-5; D is ambiguous. Looked up from germline, CDR1 is SEHNR and CDR2 is FQNEAQ (reference sequence). Trimming took off 4 bases at V and 2 bases at J, with 6 bases between the two ends. The CDR3 sequence is 13 residues long. This chain's CDR3 is CASSSIGNQPQHF. CDR3 nucleotide sequence: TGTGCCAGCAGCTCAATAGGCAATCAGCCCCAGCATTTT.

The chain combines TRBV9 with TRBJ1-2; D might be TRBD1 (6 bases). CDR1 is SGDLS and CDR2 is YYNGEE in the germline V gene. The CDR3 sequence is 15 residues long. The V end lost 0 bases, the J end lost 5 bases, and 14 bases lay between the germline ends. The CDR3 loop reads CASSVGAGAPYGYTF. The DNA for the CDR3 is TGTGCCAGCAGCGTAGGGGCAGGGGCCCCTTATGGCTACACCTTC.

This chain joins TRBV7-6 and TRBJ2-2, with 9 positions matching TRBD2. The CDR3 has 15 amino acids. Germline assignment: CDR1 SGHVS and CDR2 FNYEAQ. V lost 4 bases and J lost 6; bases outside the gene matches: 6. The CDR3 is CASSWTSVSSGELFF. The CDR3 DNA sequence: TGTGCCAGCAGCTGGACTAGCGTGTCGTCCGGGGAGCTGTTTTTT.

This clone was counted a single time. J is TRBJ2-5 and V is TRBV28; a weak D match, TRBD1 (5 bases). The V gene's germline CDR1 is MDHEN and CDR2 SYDVKM. V was cut by 2 bases and J by 4 bases, with 8 bases left in between. This CDR3 region has 13 residues. The CDR3 protein is CASSLTGAETQYF. The CDR3 nucleotides read TGTGCCAGCAGTTTAACAGGCGCAGAGACCCAGTACTTC.

Turning to this clone: Other DNA variants within this sample encode the same CDR3. The J gene is TRBJ2-3, the V gene TRBV5-1; D remains unclear. V was cut by 0 bases and J by 0 bases, with 5 bases left in between. There are 14 residues in the CDR3. Germline V gene lookup returns CDR1 SGHRS and CDR2 YFSETQ. Here the CDR3 reads CASSLAGSTDTQYF. In DNA, the CDR3 is TGCGCCAGCAGCTTGGCCGGGAGCACAGATACGCAGTATTTT.

This chain links TRBV5-1 with TRBJ2-6, with unresolved D. In germline, CDR1 is SGHRS, CDR2 YFSETQ. CDR3 length equals 16 residues. The germline V and J ends were trimmed by 4 bases and 2 bases, with 13 bases remaining between them. The CDR3 DNA reads TGCGCCAGCAGCGCAACTCCTCGGGCTGGGGCCAACGTCCTGACTTTC. It specifies CASSATPRAGANVLTF.

The chain joins TRBV28 to TRBJ2-7; TRBD2 is a possible D gene (5 bases). There are 14 residues in the CDR3. V lost 8 bases to trimming and J lost 6 bases, with 20 bases between them. Germline-derived CDR1 and CDR2 are MDHEN and SYDVKM. The CDR3 spells CASVPMTGRAEQYF. CDR3 DNA sequence: TGTGCCAGCGTACCTATGACGGGAAGGGCCGAGCAGTACTTC.

This chain joins TRBV7-7 and TRBJ2-2, with TRBD2 matching 12 bases. Germline CDR1 SSHAT, CDR2 FNYEAQ (reference sequence). The CDR3 is 16 residues long. V was pared by 6 bases and J by 6 bases, with 8 bases of the junction left unmatched. Written as DNA, the CDR3 is TGTGCCAGCAGTCAGGGCCTAGCGGGAGGGTCCGGGGAGCTGTTTTTT. Its translation: CASSQGLAGGSGELFF. Filled out from reference TRBV7-7 and TRBJ2-2, the complete variable domain reads GAGVSQSPRYKVTKRGQDVTLRCDPISSHATLYWYQQALGQGPEFLTYFNYEAQPDKSGLPSDRFSAERPEGSISTLTIQRTEQRDSAMYRCASSQGLAGGSGELFFGEGSRLTVL.

This clone was recorded only once. The chain joins TRBV7-9 to TRBJ1-2; TRBD1 aligns across 9 bases. Looked up from germline, CDR1 is SEHNR and CDR2 is FQNEAQ (reference sequence). CDR3 length: 14 amino acids. Trimming at V came to 8 bases and at J to 6 bases, leaving 10 bases not matched to a gene. CDR3 sequence (DNA): TGTGCCAGCCACTCCGGGACAGGGATTAATGGCTACACCTTC. This translates into CASHSGTGINGYTF.

The V call is TRBV16, the J call TRBJ2-3; 8 bases map to TRBD1. J was trimmed by 3 bases and V by 2 bases; bases with no gene match: 13. Germline CDR1 KGHSY, CDR2 FQNENV. The CDR3 is made up of 18 amino acids. This CDR3 reads CASSQTIGQGTGTDTQYF. DNA of the CDR3: TGTGCCAGCAGCCAAACTATTGGACAGGGTACAGGAACAGATACGCAGTATTTT.

In this sample, this clone turned up once. V and J are TRBV4-2 and TRBJ2-1; a possible D gene is TRBD2 (6 bases). Trimming shortened V by 3 bases and J by 0 bases, and 15 bases separated the two germline ends. Germline CDR1 and CDR2: LGHNA and YNFKEQ. This CDR3 is built from 17 residues. The DNA of the CDR3 is TGTGCCAGCAGCCACGCCCGGGCGGGGAGCTCCTACAATGAGCAGTTCTTC. Its protein is CASSHARAGSSYNEQFF.